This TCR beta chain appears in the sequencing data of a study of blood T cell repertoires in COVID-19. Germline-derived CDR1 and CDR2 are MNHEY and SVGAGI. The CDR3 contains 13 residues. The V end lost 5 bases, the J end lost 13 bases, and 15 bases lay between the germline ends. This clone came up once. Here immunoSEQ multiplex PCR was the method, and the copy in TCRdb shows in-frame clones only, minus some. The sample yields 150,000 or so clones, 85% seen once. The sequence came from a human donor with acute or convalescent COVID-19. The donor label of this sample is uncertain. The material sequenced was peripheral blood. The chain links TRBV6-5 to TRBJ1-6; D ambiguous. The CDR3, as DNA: TGTGCCAGCAGTCCGCGACCCGGGATCCCCCTCCACTTT. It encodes CASSPRPGIPLHF.